By share of the sample, the clone carrying this T cell receptor (beta chain) is medium-sized. Its target is unknown. These data originate in a study of CD8 T cells in ankylosing spondylitis. Study outcomes and limitations: Characteristic, it appeared, of ankylosing spondylitis blood was a TCR beta motif of eight highly homologous variants.

V was pared by 6 bases and J by 2 bases, with 4 bases between. This CDR3 contains 11 residues. Quantitative 5'-RACE with molecular barcodes generated TCR beta libraries. One entry per CDR3 protein, called by TCRdb with MiXCR from the 5' RACE reads. The sample holds 30,000 to 45,000 distinct CDR3 sequences, about 15% seen once. The sequencing input was blood. The receptor was isolated from a male donor with ankylosing spondylitis or in good health (not recorded which). The J gene is TRBJ2-5, the V gene TRBV12-3 or TRBV12-4, with D uncertain. CDR3: CASSLQETQYF. As DNA, the CDR3 is TGTGCCAGCAGCTTACAAGAGACCCAGTACTTC.